This T cell receptor (beta chain) was found in a study of blood T cell repertoires in COVID-19. Study overall: Spain, Italy and the United States supplied samples that represented acute and convalescent COVID-19. Nucleic acid was either cDNA or gDNA, and it came from T cells, B-cell-depleted T cells, or PBMCs.

CDR3 length equals 11 residues. With 10 bases removed from V and 2 bases from J, the gap between germline ends came to 9 bases. In the original processing: Researchers report that nucleated cell counts were estimated from reference gene primer amplification. Produced via immunoSEQ multiplex PCR; TCRdb's table is partial and in-frame only. The V and J calls and the clone size are those of that table, but D and trimming were determined from the DNA. Of about 250,000 clones in the sample, about 80% were seen once. Source material: peripheral blood. The receptor was isolated from a man older than 75 with acute or convalescent COVID-19. V is TRBV12-3 or TRBV12-4 and J is TRBJ2-7, with D possibly matching TRBD1 (5 bases). The CDR3 loop reads CATSQAYEQYF. CDR3 bases: TGTGCCACATCACAGGCCTACGAGCAGTACTTC.